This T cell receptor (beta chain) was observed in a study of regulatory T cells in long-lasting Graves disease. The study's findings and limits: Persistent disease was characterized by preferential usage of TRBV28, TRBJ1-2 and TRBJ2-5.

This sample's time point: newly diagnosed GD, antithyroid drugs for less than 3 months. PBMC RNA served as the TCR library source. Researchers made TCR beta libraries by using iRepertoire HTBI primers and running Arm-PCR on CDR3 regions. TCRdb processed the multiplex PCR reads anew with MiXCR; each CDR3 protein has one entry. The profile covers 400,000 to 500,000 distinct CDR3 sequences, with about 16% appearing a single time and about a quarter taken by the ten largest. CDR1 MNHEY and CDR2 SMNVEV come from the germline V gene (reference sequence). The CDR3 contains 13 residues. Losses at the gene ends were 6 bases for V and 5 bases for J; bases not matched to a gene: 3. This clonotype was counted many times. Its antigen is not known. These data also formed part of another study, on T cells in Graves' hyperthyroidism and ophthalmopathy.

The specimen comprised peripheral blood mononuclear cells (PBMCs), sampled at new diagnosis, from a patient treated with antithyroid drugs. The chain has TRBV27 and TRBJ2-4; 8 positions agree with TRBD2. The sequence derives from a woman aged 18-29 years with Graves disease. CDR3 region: CASSGGVQNIQYF. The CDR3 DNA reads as TGTGCCAGCAGCGGGGGGGTCCAAAACATTCAGTACTTC.